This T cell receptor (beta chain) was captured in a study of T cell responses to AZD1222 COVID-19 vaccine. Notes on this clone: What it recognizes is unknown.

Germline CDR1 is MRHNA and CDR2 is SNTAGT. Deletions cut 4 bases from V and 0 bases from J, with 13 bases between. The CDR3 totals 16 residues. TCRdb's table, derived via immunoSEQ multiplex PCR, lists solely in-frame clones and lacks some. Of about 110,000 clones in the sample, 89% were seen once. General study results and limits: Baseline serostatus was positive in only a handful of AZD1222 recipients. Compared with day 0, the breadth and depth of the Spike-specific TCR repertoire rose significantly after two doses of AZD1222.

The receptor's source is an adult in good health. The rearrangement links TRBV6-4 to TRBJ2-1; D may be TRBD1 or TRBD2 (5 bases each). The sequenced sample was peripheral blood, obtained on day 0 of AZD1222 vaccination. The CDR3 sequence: CASSGDLGSSYNEQFF. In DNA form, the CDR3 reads TGTGCCAGCAGTGGGGACCTGGGGAGCTCCTACAATGAGCAGTTCTTC.